Listed below are T cell receptor beta chains from one sample, sequenced in a study of blood T cell repertoires in COVID-19. The assay was immunoSEQ multiplex PCR, and TCRdb's table has in-frame clones only and misses some. The table has nearly 250,000 clones, around 80% seen once. The sequencing input was peripheral blood. These receptors all stem from a woman older than 75 with acute or convalescent COVID-19. Both conserved end residues are part of each CDR3. Each record gives: V gene, J gene, clone size, D gene, CDR3 protein, CDR3 DNA. A D gene is named only where the DNA matches it firmly. Part of the rows lack a size; the others show once, few, many or a class for expanded clones.

TRBV7-9	TRBJ2-1	NA	TRBD2	CASSRSGGVYNEQFF	TGTGCCAGCAGTCGGAGCGGGGGGGTCTACAATGAGCAGTTCTTC
TRBV4-3	TRBJ2-2	NA	NA	CASSKDPPSGYDNTGELFF	TGCGCCAGCAGCAAAGATCCCCCCTCAGGGTACGATAACACCGGGGAGCTGTTTTTT
TRBV4-3	TRBJ2-5	NA	TRBD2	CASSRELAGVETQYF	TGCGCCAGCAGCCGAGAGCTAGCGGGAGTAGAGACCCAGTACTTC
TRBV28	TRBJ1-1	NA	NA	CASSRRGGVFTEAFF	TGTGCCAGCAGCCGTCGGGGGGGGGTTTTCACTGAAGCTTTCTTT
TRBV28	TRBJ2-3	NA	TRBD2	CASSLSRRGLAGESTDTQYF	TGTGCCAGCAGTTTAAGCCGCCGAGGACTAGCGGGGGAAAGCACAGATACGCAGTATTTT
TRBV27	TRBJ2-1	few	NA	CASMSYNEQFF	TGTGCCTCTATGTCCTACAATGAGCAGTTCTTC
TRBV19	TRBJ1-6	NA	TRBD1	CASRGQGEHSPLHF	TGTGCCAGTCGGGGACAGGGCGAACATTCACCCCTCCACTTT
TRBV7-6	TRBJ1-1	NA	TRBD1	CASSPLQGAPTEAFF	TGTGCCAGCAGCCCGTTACAGGGGGCGCCCACTGAAGCTTTCTTT
TRBV2	TRBJ2-6	NA	NA	CARGAGTYSGANVLTF	TGTGCCAGAGGGGCGGGGACCTACTCTGGGGCCAACGTCCTGACTTTC
TRBV3-1/TRBV3-2	TRBJ1-2	NA	NA	CASSHEGYGYTF	TGTGCCAGCAGCCACGAGGGTTATGGCTACACCTTC
TRBV7-2	TRBJ2-7	NA	NA	CASSLDPGVYEQYF	TGTGCCAGCAGCTTAGACCCGGGGGTGTACGAGCAGTACTTC
TRBV4-1	TRBJ2-7	many	NA	CASSQVPGMGEQYF	TGCGCCAGCAGCCAAGTCCCGGGAATGGGCGAGCAGTACTTC
TRBV7-9	TRBJ1-3	once	NA	CASSFPRQSRYSGNTIYF	TGTGCCAGCAGCTTTCCCCGACAGAGTCGTTATTCTGGAAACACCATATATTTT
TRBV9	TRBJ1-2	once	NA	CASSVSPSDNYGYTF	TGTGCCAGCAGCGTAAGCCCATCCGATAACTATGGCTACACCTTC
TRBV6-2/TRBV6-3	TRBJ2-5	NA	TRBD1	CASSDRGAETQYF	TGTGCCAGCAGTGACAGGGGGGCAGAGACCCAGTACTTC
TRBV28	TRBJ1-5	NA	TRBD1	CASSQRDRLNQPQHF	TGTGCCAGCAGCCAGAGGGACAGGCTAAATCAGCCCCAGCATTTT
TRBV6-1	TRBJ1-1	NA	NA	CASSERGRAGDRAEAFF	TGTGCCAGCAGTGAGCGGGGAAGGGCGGGTGATAGGGCTGAAGCTTTCTTT
TRBV11-2	TRBJ2-7	NA	TRBD1	CASSVDRGPYEQYF	TGTGCCAGCAGCGTGGACAGGGGGCCCTACGAGCAGTACTTC
TRBV25-1	TRBJ1-1	once	NA	CASSAPGTPWGPEAFF	TGTGCCAGCAGTGCGCCCGGGACTCCCTGGGGTCCTGAAGCTTTCTTT
TRBV12-3/TRBV12-4	TRBJ1-2	once	NA	CASSLTRDYGYTF	TGTGCCAGCAGTTTGACCCGGGACTATGGCTACACCTTC
TRBV5-4	TRBJ1-1	NA	TRBD1	CASSRRDRDAEAFF	TGTGCCAGCAGCCGCCGGGACAGGGACGCTGAAGCTTTCTTT
TRBV4-2	TRBJ1-6	NA	NA	CASSQAGRDNSPLHF	TGTGCCAGCAGCCAAGCGGGCAGGGATAATTCACCCCTCCACTTT
TRBV7-2	TRBJ1-5	NA	NA	CASSLITGGGVYQPQHF	TGTGCCAGCAGCTTAATAACGGGCGGGGGAGTGTATCAGCCCCAGCATTTT
TRBV5-8	TRBJ1-1	NA	TRBD1	CASSRGQRNTEAFF	TGTGCCAGCAGCCGGGGACAGAGGAACACTGAAGCTTTCTTT
TRBV3-1/TRBV3-2	TRBJ2-1	NA	NA	CASSTRTGEQFF	TGTGCCAGCTCAACGCGGACTGGGGAGCAGTTCTTC
TRBV11-2	TRBJ2-7	NA	NA	CASSSDSHEQYF	TGTGCCAGCAGCTCGGACAGTCATGAGCAGTACTTC
TRBV10-2	TRBJ1-1	NA	TRBD1	CASSNPGQGHTEAFF	TGCGCCAGCAGTAACCCGGGACAGGGTCACACTGAAGCTTTCTTT
TRBV7-2	TRBJ1-1	few	TRBD1	CASSGDSILGAFF	TGTGCCAGCAGCGGGGACAGTATCCTGGGCGCTTTCTTT
TRBV7-3	TRBJ2-1	few	NA	CASSLRSRALGNEQFF	TGTGCCAGCAGCTTAAGGTCCAGGGCATTGGGCAATGAGCAGTTCTTC
TRBV6-4	TRBJ1-2	NA	NA	CASSGGGGYTF	TGTGCCAGCAGTGGAGGAGGGGGCTACACCTTC
TRBV20-1	TRBJ1-1	few	NA	CSASWAGWNTEAFF	TGCAGTGCTAGTTGGGCAGGGTGGAACACTGAAGCTTTCTTT
TRBV14	TRBJ2-5	NA	TRBD2	CASSEASLAGVETQYF	TGTGCCAGCAGCGAAGCGAGTCTAGCGGGAGTGGAGACCCAGTACTTC
TRBV18	TRBJ1-1	few	NA	CASSPNSMNTEAFF	TGTGCCAGCTCACCGAACAGCATGAACACTGAAGCTTTCTTT
TRBV9	TRBJ2-2	NA	NA	CASSPGQISTITGELFF	TGTGCCAGCAGCCCTGGACAGATTTCGACAATTACCGGGGAGCTGTTTTTT
TRBV28	TRBJ2-7	NA	NA	CASSHSSYEQYF	TGTGCCAGCAGCCACAGCTCCTACGAGCAGTACTTC
TRBV19	TRBJ2-4	NA	NA	CASRMGALAKNIQYF	TGTGCCAGTAGAATGGGGGCCTTAGCCAAAAACATTCAGTACTTC
TRBV14	TRBJ1-1	NA	NA	CASSLGRGLEAFF	TGTGCCAGCAGCTTGGGCCGGGGACTTGAAGCTTTCTTT
TRBV6-5	TRBJ1-2	NA	NA	CASSYHSPGSDGYTF	TGTGCCAGCAGTTACCACTCCCCAGGGTCGGATGGCTACACCTTC
TRBV27	TRBJ1-2	NA	TRBD1	CASSSTGTHGYTF	TGTGCCAGCAGTTCGACAGGGACTCATGGCTACACCTTC
TRBV29-1	TRBJ1-5	NA	NA	CSVGTGNQPQHF	TGCAGCGTTGGCACAGGTAATCAGCCCCAGCATTTT
TRBV7-8	TRBJ2-2	NA	TRBD1	CASSRQGVGTGELFF	TGTGCCAGCAGCCGCCAGGGGGTGGGCACCGGGGAGCTGTTTTTT
TRBV18	TRBJ1-4	once	NA	CASSPPGGPRGATNEKLFF	TGTGCCAGCTCACCACCGGGAGGGCCCCGAGGGGCTACTAATGAAAAACTGTTTTTT
TRBV28	TRBJ1-2	NA	NA	CASSLSQGRSGYTF	TGTGCCAGCAGTTTATCGCAGGGCCGAAGTGGCTACACCTTC
TRBV18	TRBJ2-1	NA	TRBD2	CASSPGTSRPEQFF	TGTGCCAGCTCACCAGGGACTAGCCGACCCGAGCAGTTCTTC
TRBV9	TRBJ2-6	NA	NA	CASSVGRVSAGANVLTF	TGTGCCAGCAGCGTTGGCAGGGTTTCGGCTGGGGCCAACGTCCTGACTTTC
TRBV27	TRBJ2-7	NA	NA	CASSLRGSTEQYF	TGTGCCAGCAGTTTAAGGGGCAGTACCGAGCAGTACTTC
TRBV2	TRBJ2-5	NA	TRBD1	CASSEQGEETQYF	TGTGCCAGCAGTGAGCAGGGGGAAGAGACCCAGTACTTC
TRBV5-1	TRBJ2-7	NA	TRBD2	CASSPGRAMTYEQYF	TGCGCCAGCAGCCCCGGGAGGGCCATGACCTACGAGCAGTACTTC
TRBV28	TRBJ2-7	NA	TRBD2	CASSLAGGYYEQYF	TGTGCCAGCAGTTTAGCGGGAGGCTACTACGAGCAGTACTTC
TRBV6-2/TRBV6-3	TRBJ2-5	NA	TRBD1	CASSYVGQGTETQYF	TGTGCCAGCAGTTATGTGGGACAGGGAACTGAGACCCAGTACTTC
TRBV4-1	TRBJ1-2	NA	NA	CASSQDRRTQGSAYGYTF	TGCGCCAGCAGCCAAGATAGGCGGACCCAGGGTTCGGCCTATGGCTACACCTTC
TRBV5-1	TRBJ2-1	NA	TRBD2	CASSSSGDNEQFF	TGCGCCAGCAGCTCTAGCGGGGACAATGAGCAGTTCTTC
TRBV28	TRBJ1-2	NA	NA	CASSPGARHYGYTF	TGTGCCAGCAGTCCAGGGGCCCGCCACTATGGCTACACCTTC
TRBV6-5	TRBJ1-1	NA	NA	CASSPQNTEAFF	TGTGCCAGCAGCCCCCAGAACACTGAAGCTTTCTTT
TRBV19	TRBJ1-4	NA	NA	CASQGFVTNEKLFF	TGTGCCAGTCAGGGATTCGTTACTAATGAAAAACTGTTTTTT